What follows are 7 T cell receptor beta chains derived from one specimen sequenced in a study of CD8+ T cells in alopecia areata. Following RNA extraction, reverse transcription yielded cDNA that acted as the sequencing template. Method: immunoSEQ multiplex PCR; TCRdb's copy keeps in-frame clones and lacks some. The sample consists of 170,000 or so clones, roughly 60% of them appearing once. Sequencing was performed on CD4+ T cells sorted from blood, taken at week 0. All receptors derive from a human donor with alopecia areata.

V usage is TRBV2 and J usage is TRBJ2-7, with D perhaps TRBD2 (5 bases). Looked up from germline, CDR1 is SNHLY and CDR2 is FYNNEI. Between the trimmed V and J ends, which lost 1 base and 4 bases, there was a span of 5 bases. The CDR3 length is 12 residues. Here the CDR3 reads CASSEGGYEQYF. In nucleotides, the CDR3 is TGTGCCAGCAGTGAAGGCGGGTACGAGCAGTACTTC.

The gene calls are TRBV5-1 and TRBJ1-1; D unresolved. The length of the CDR3 is 13 residues. Trimming took off 1 base at V and 0 bases at J, with 4 bases between the two ends. Germline V gene sequence: CDR1 SGHRS, CDR2 YFSETQ. CDR3 amino acids: CASSLRMNTEAFF. The CDR3 bases are TGCGCCAGCAGCTTGAGGATGAACACTGAAGCTTTCTTT.

This clone was observed a handful of times. The chain recombines TRBV29-1 with TRBJ1-3; D unresolved. CDR3 length: 12 amino acids. V lost 7 bases, J lost 0 bases, and 7 bases lay in between. The germline V gene has CDR1 SQVTM and CDR2 ANQGSEA. In nucleotides, the CDR3 is TGCAGCGCCGGCCACTCTGGAAACACCATATATTTT. It yields the protein CSAGHSGNTIYF.

This clone was counted only a few times. The chain is built from TRBV10-1 and TRBJ1-2; D is uncertain. The CDR3 runs to 15 residues. V was clipped by 0 bases and J by 7 bases, with 15 bases between them. Per germline, CDR1 WNHNN and CDR2 SYGVQD (reference sequence). CDR3 protein: CASSESADQRTGYTF. CDR3 coding DNA: TGCGCCAGCAGTGAGTCGGCAGACCAACGGACTGGCTACACCTTC.

The chain links TRBV5-4 to TRBJ1-1; D possibly corresponds to TRBD1 (5 bases). V was trimmed by 4 bases and J by 5 bases, leaving 18 bases between them. CDR1 SGHNT and CDR2 YYREEE come from the germline V gene (reference sequence). The CDR3 contains 15 residues. The CDR3 region has the DNA TGTGCCAGCAGCATCGGGCAGGGACCAGGGACTGAAGCTTTCTTT. Protein product: CASSIGQGPGTEAFF. Looking up the rest from reference TRBV5-4 and TRBJ1-1 gives the full variable domain: ETGVTQSPTHLIKTRGQQVTLRCSSQSGHNTVSWYQQALGQGPQFIFQYYREEENGRGNFPPRFSGLQFPNYSSELNVNALELDDSALYLCASSIGQGPGTEAFFGQGTRLTVV.

This sequence joins TRBV7-9 and TRBJ1-4; TRBD1 might be the D (5 bases). Germline V gene data show CDR1 as SEHNR and CDR2 as FQNEAQ (reference sequence). Trimming stripped 4 bases from V and 12 bases from J, with 15 bases between. The CDR3 has 13 residues. CDR3 DNA sequence: TGTGCCAGCAGCTGGGACCCGGGGTTACAACTGTTTTTT. Protein product: CASSWDPGLQLFF. The complete variable domain, with remaining parts taken from reference TRBV7-9 and TRBJ1-4, reads DTGVSQNPRHKITKRGQNVTFRCDPISEHNRLYWYRQTLGQGPEFLTYFQNEAQLEKSRLLSDRFSAERPKGSFSTLEIQRTEQGDSAMYLCASSWDPGLQLFFGSGTQLSVL.

This clone has only a few counts. This chain uses TRBV29-1 with TRBJ1-5, with a possible D match to TRBD1 (6 bases). Trimming took off 4 bases at V and 8 bases at J, with 15 bases between the two ends. This CDR3 region has 13 residues. Germline CDR1 is SQVTM and CDR2 is ANQGSEA. This CDR3 is CSVAQGIFEPQHF. The CDR3 nucleotides are TGCAGCGTTGCACAGGGAATTTTTGAGCCCCAGCATTTT. Full variable domain (missing parts from reference TRBV29-1 and TRBJ1-5): SAVISQKPSRDICQRGTSLTIQCQVDSQVTMMFWYRQQPGQSLTLIATANQGSEATYESGFVIDKFPISRPNLTFSTLTVSNMSPEDSSIYLCSVAQGIFEPQHFGDGTRLSIL.